This T cell receptor beta chain was retrieved from a study of blood T cell repertoires in COVID-19. At the level of the study: Samples of COVID-19 (acute and convalescent) were obtained from the United States, Italy and Spain. From T cells, B-cell-depleted T cells, or PBMCs came the material, which was cDNA or gDNA.

In the source study's methods: Counts of nucleated cells, estimated from reference gene primer amplification, were obtained. Data came from immunoSEQ multiplex PCR; TCRdb stores just in-frame clones and leaves some out. For V, J and clone size, that table is used; D and trimming come from the DNA. Among some 430,000 clones listed, about 90% were seen once. The study drew participants aged about 18 to 90 years from 24 US areas. The CDR3 consists of 15 residues. Germline V CDR1 and CDR2: ENHRY, SYGVKD. The V and J ends lost 6 bases and 4 bases, in that order; junction bases with no gene match: 9. The clonotype originates from a man aged 18 to 35 who had recovered from COVID-19. The sample was PBMCs or T cells enriched from blood (not recorded which). The chain links TRBV10-3 to TRBJ1-5; the match to TRBD1 covers 7 bases. CDR3 sequence reads: CAISAGQAKNQPQHF. DNA for the CDR3: TGTGCCATCAGCGCTGGACAGGCTAAAAATCAGCCCCAGCATTTT.